This T cell receptor beta chain appears in the sequencing data of a study of blood T cell repertoires in COVID-19. Study summary: Collection of acute and convalescent COVID-19 samples took place in the United States, Italy and Spain.

TCRdb keeps only in-frame clones here, not all; method: immunoSEQ multiplex PCR. The sample lists 150,000 to 200,000 clones, approximately 80% occurring once. V lost 8 bases and J 4 bases, leaving 23 bases between the germline ends. Looked up from germline, CDR1 is SQVTM and CDR2 is ANQGSEA. The CDR3 is made up of 15 amino acids. Across fewer than 25 US areas, participants ranged in age from about 18 to 90 years. Recovered status applied to Cohort 3 donors who had two consecutive negative PCRs. It also applied to those with clearance or with symptom resolution. The clonotype originates from a woman in her fifties or sixties who had recovered from COVID-19. The source material was PBMCs or T cells enriched from blood (not recorded which). This rearrangement joins TRBV29-1 to TRBJ2-5, with a tentative D call TRBD1 (6 bases). The CDR3 loop reads CSIKRGVGARETQYF. The CDR3 bases are TGCAGCATCAAACGGGGTGTGGGGGCTAGAGAGACCCAGTACTTC.